The T cell receptor beta chain under discussion was sequenced for a study of shared clonotypes between healthy human individuals. This CDR3 region has 16 residues. The V and J ends lost 0 bases and 0 bases, in that order; junction bases with no gene match: 5. Per germline, CDR1 MNHEY and CDR2 SVGAGI. The table came from immunoSEQ multiplex PCR; TCRdb's copy has only in-frame clones and leaves some out. The sample contains 2 million to 2.5 million clones, approximately 95% of which appear only once. As for this clone: Its specificity is unknown. Other nucleotide sequences in the sample specify the same CDR3.

Whole-study findings and limits: Compared with clonotypes that all four donors shared, non-shared clonotypes had lower generation probabilities.

Sequencing was done on a sample of naive CD4+ T cells sorted from blood. Stated subset: CD45RA+ positively selected. The chain carries TRBV6-5 and TRBJ2-7; 7 positions match TRBD2. The receptor was isolated from a man in his late teens or twenties in good health. This CDR3 reads CASSYSGRGSSYEQYF. The CDR3 nucleotides read TGTGCCAGCAGTTACTCAGGGAGGGGCAGCTCCTACGAGCAGTACTTC.